This entry lists 5 T cell receptor beta chains sequenced from one sample in a study of radiation and T cells in renal cell carcinoma. Using immunoSEQ multiplex PCR, the repertoire was profiled, and TCRdb retains in-frame clones only, with some absent. Among 120,000 to 150,000 clones listed, around nine tenths were seen once. The time point was: blood 4 weeks post-SBRT, at nephrectomy. Sample treatment: 15 Gy SBRT to primary tumor, nephrectomy 4 weeks later. Sample: blood, taken from a patient whose treatment included radiotherapy and nephrectomy. The origin of the receptors is a woman in her forties or fifties with renal cell carcinoma.

J is TRBJ1-5 and V is TRBV9, with 7 bases that match TRBD1. The germline V gene encodes CDR1 SGDLS and CDR2 YYNGEE. The CDR3 runs 15 residues. Unmatched junction bases numbered 5, after V lost 3 bases and J lost 2 bases. Written as DNA, the CDR3 is TGTGCCAGCAGCGCCGGAGGGACAGGCAATCAGCCCCAGCATTTT. This translates into CASSAGGTGNQPQHF. Full variable domain (rest looked up from reference TRBV9 and TRBJ1-5): DSGVTQTPKHLITATGQRVTLRCSPRSGDLSVYWYQQSLDQGLQFLIQYYNGEERAKGNILERFSAQQFPDLHSELNLSSLELGDSALYFCASSAGGTGNQPQHFGDGTRLSIL.

V gene TRBV2 combines with J gene TRBJ1-4; D not resolved. This CDR3 has 12 amino acids. Per the germline V gene, CDR1 is SNHLY and CDR2 is FYNNEI. Between the trimmed V and J ends, which lost 6 bases and 8 bases, there was a span of 10 bases. The CDR3 DNA follows: TGTGCCAGCAGCCCGATCGGGGAAAAACTGTTTTTT. Its protein product is CASSPIGEKLFF.

This clone occurred many times. The CDR3 bases are TGCGCCAGCAGCTTGATCGGACAGGGTGGCAATTCACCCCTCCACTTT. Its protein product is CASSLIGQGGNSPLHF. This chain connects TRBV5-1 to TRBJ1-6, with 8 bases matching TRBD1. The length of the CDR3 is 16 residues. Germline V gene lookup returns CDR1 SGHRS and CDR2 YFSETQ. Trimming cost V 1 base and J 7 bases; bases outside gene matches: 7.

The V call is TRBV2, the J call TRBJ2-5, with 10 bases fitting TRBD2. Near its end, the DNA agrees better with TRBJ2-7, so the J call may be wrong. The germline gives CDR1 SNHLY, CDR2 FYNNEI. The CDR3 extends over 15 amino acids. The CDR3 reads CASSEERGGYYEQYF. The CDR3 DNA reads TGTGCCAGCAGTGAGGAGCGGGGGGGATACTACGAGCAGTACTTC.

The V call is TRBV11-2, the J call TRBJ2-7, with 9 bases lining up with TRBD1. After removal of 6 bases from V and 5 bases from J, the junction contained 5 bases not matched to a gene. The germline V gene encodes CDR1 SGHAT and CDR2 FQNNGV. This CDR3 contains 13 residues. CDR3 loop: CASSRDREDEQYF. CDR3 nucleotides: TGTGCCAGCAGTCGGGACAGGGAGGACGAGCAGTACTTC. The full variable domain, in which reference TRBV11-2 and TRBJ2-7 provide the parts outside the CDR3, is EAGVAQSPRYKIIEKRQSVAFWCNPISGHATLYWYQQILGQGPKLLIQFQNNGVVDDSQLPKDRFSAERLKGVDSTLKIQPAKLEDSAVYLCASSRDREDEQYFGPGTRLTVT.